This T cell receptor beta chain was captured in a study of post-analysis software for immune sequencing data. Study observations and caveats: Compared with controls, patients had more of five TRBV segments, including TRBV5-6, TRBV5-1 and TRBV20-1. Among multiple sclerosis patients, normalized Chao1 diversity was significantly below that of controls. Batch-matched samples strongly co-clustered by F measure.

This clonotype was detected only a few times. Its antigen remains unknown. Prepared libraries of TCR beta cDNA carried unique molecular identifiers. Each sample of about 0.95 to 10 million input T cells yielded around 500,000 cDNA molecules, so each molecule approximated one T cell. TCRdb re-analysed the PCR reads in MiXCR, keeping a single row per CDR3 protein. The table has roughly 600,000 distinct CDR3 sequences, around 47% seen once. The CDR3 spans 15 residues. V gave up 0 bases and J gave up 10 bases, with 16 bases separating them. Germline V gene data show CDR1 as SEHNR and CDR2 as FQNEAQ (reference sequence).

Sequenced input: blood. This chain links TRBV7-9 with TRBJ2-1; TRBD2 is a possible D gene (6 bases). The source of this sequence is a girl aged 10 to 17 with multiple sclerosis. CDR3 loop: CASSLAGTRLLEQFF. The DNA for the CDR3 is TGTGCCAGCAGCTTAGCCGGGACTCGACTCTTGGAGCAGTTCTTC.